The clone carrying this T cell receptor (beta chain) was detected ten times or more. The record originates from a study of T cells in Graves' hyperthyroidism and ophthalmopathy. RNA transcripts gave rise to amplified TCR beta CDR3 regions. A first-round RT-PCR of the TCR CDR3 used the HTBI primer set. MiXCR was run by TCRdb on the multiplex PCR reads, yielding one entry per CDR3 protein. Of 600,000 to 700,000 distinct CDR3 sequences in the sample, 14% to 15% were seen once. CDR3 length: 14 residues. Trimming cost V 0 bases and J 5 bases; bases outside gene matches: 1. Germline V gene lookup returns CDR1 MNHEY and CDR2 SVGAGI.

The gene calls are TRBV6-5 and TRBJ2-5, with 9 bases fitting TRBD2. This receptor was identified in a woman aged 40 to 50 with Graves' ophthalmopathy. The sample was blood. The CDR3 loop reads CASSYSLAGETQYF. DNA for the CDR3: TGTGCCAGCAGTTACTCTCTAGCGGGGGAGACCCAGTACTTC.